These 27 T cell receptor beta chains originate from one sample sequenced in a study of PD-L1 blockade in urothelial cancer (dated by TCRdb to 2016 to 2017). Library creation used the immunoSEQ multiplex PCR assay. The source is immuneACCESS, and TCRdb retained only in-frame sequences with V and J called. Part of the clones is not carried over; for the studies checked, unresolved V genes explain less than half of this, and the remainder is unexplained. A total of 45,000 to 65,000 clones appear in this sample, 84% of them only once. The ten largest account for 5.8% of the sample. The sequenced sample was PBMCs, obtained around atezolizumab (anti-PD-L1) treatment. These receptors were taken from a man in his forties with urothelial cancer.

The chain joins TRBV5-1 to TRBJ2-7, with 13 bases lining up with TRBD2. CDR3 size: 15 residues. V lost 7 bases to trimming and J lost 2 bases; unmatched junction nucleotides: 6. CDR1 is SGHRS and CDR2 is YFSETQ in the germline V gene. Here the CDR3 reads CASARTSGSAYEQYF. The CDR3 DNA follows: TGCGCCAGCGCTAGGACTAGCGGGAGCGCCTACGAGCAGTACTTC.

V is TRBV7-6 and J is TRBJ1-4; D is unclear. Per germline, CDR1 SGHVS and CDR2 FNYEAQ. The V end was cut by 4 bases, the J end by 0 bases, with 9 bases between. This CDR3 has 15 residues. The CDR3 DNA follows: TGTGCCAGCAGCTCGGTCGATGCAACTAATGAAAAACTGTTTTTT. It translates to CASSSVDATNEKLFF.

V gene TRBV5-1 combines with J gene TRBJ2-7; a weak D match, TRBD1 (5 bases). This CDR3 comprises 14 residues. The germline V and J ends were trimmed by 5 bases and 6 bases, with 18 bases remaining between them. CDR1 is SGHRS and CDR2 is YFSETQ in the germline V gene. The CDR3 DNA reads as TGCGCCAGCAGATCCGGCCAGGGTGTCGGCGAGCAGTACTTC. This codes for CASRSGQGVGEQYF.

This chain links TRBV7-8 with TRBJ1-1; D ambiguous. The V gene's germline CDR1 is SGHVS and CDR2 FQNEAQ. The V end lost 2 bases, the J end lost 3 bases, and 7 bases lay between the germline ends. The CDR3 sequence is 13 residues long. In DNA, the CDR3 is TGTGCCAGCAGCTTATCCCGGGACACTGAAGCTTTCTTT. Translation: CASSLSRDTEAFF.

In this sample, this clone turned up a few times. The gene calls are TRBV27 and TRBJ2-5; 7 positions agree with TRBD2. Germline V CDR1 and CDR2: MNHEY, SMNVEV (reference sequence). The CDR3 is 16 residues long. V shed 6 bases and J 2 bases; nucleotides not matched to a gene: 12. Here the CDR3 reads CASSRRAGEGQETQYF. The CDR3 DNA reads TGTGCCAGCAGCCGGCGGGCTGGGGAGGGTCAAGAGACCCAGTACTTC.

This chain connects TRBV6-5 to TRBJ1-1; D might be TRBD1 (6 bases). This CDR3 spans 13 amino acids. Germline CDR1 is MNHEY and CDR2 is SVGAGI. V shed 6 bases and J shed 8 bases, with 16 bases lying between them. The CDR3 is CASSPIGQIEAFF. CDR3 coding DNA: TGTGCCAGCAGCCCTATAGGACAGATAGAAGCTTTCTTT.

The genes are TRBV27 and TRBJ2-7; maybe TRBD2 (5 bases). The CDR3 sequence is 14 residues long. Germline CDR1 reads MNHEY; CDR2 reads SMNVEV (reference sequence). The V and J ends lost 5 bases and 1 base respectively, with 12 bases between them. The CDR3 protein is CASSLYGKSYEQYF. The CDR3 DNA is TGTGCCAGCAGTCTATACGGGAAATCCTACGAGCAGTACTTC.

The chain is built from TRBV6-4 and TRBJ2-1; 11 bases line up with TRBD2. The CDR3 extends over 17 amino acids. V was clipped by 2 bases and J by 1 base; unmatched bases: 4. Germline assignment: CDR1 MRHNA and CDR2 SNTAGT. CDR3 sequence reads: CASSDTSGRRSYNEQFF. The DNA of the CDR3 is TGTGCCAGCAGTGACACTAGCGGGAGACGGTCCTACAATGAGCAGTTCTTC.

The chain combines TRBV19 with TRBJ1-1, with a tentative D call TRBD1 (6 bases). CDR1 is LNHDA and CDR2 is SQIVND in the germline V gene (reference sequence). The CDR3 totals 15 residues. Trimming stripped 4 bases from V and 2 bases from J, with 14 bases between. CDR3 region: CASSSRAGANTEAFF. The CDR3 DNA is TGTGCCAGTAGTAGCCGGGCAGGGGCCAACACTGAAGCTTTCTTT.

This sequence joins TRBV29-1 and TRBJ2-7; 11 nucleotides line up with TRBD1. The CDR3 sequence is 13 residues long. The ends lost 7 bases at V and 5 bases at J; junction bases unmatched: 7. From germline, CDR1 is SQVTM and CDR2 ANQGSEA. The CDR3 protein is CSASGQGVNEQYF. The CDR3 DNA reads TGCAGCGCCTCGGGACAGGGGGTAAACGAGCAGTACTTC.

This rearrangement joins TRBV7-9 to TRBJ2-7; D might be TRBD1 (6 bases). The CDR3 sequence is 13 residues long. V lost 5 bases and J 3 bases, leaving 11 bases between the germline ends. CDR1 SEHNR and CDR2 FQNEAQ come from the germline V gene (reference sequence). As DNA, the CDR3 is TGTGCCAGCAGCCGGACAGACGTCTACGAGCAGTACTTC. The encoded protein is CASSRTDVYEQYF. The full variable domain, with the rest looked up from reference TRBV7-9 and TRBJ2-7, is DTGVSQNPRHKITKRGQNVTFRCDPISEHNRLYWYRQTLGQGPEFLTYFQNEAQLEKSRLLSDRFSAERPKGSFSTLEIQRTEQGDSAMYLCASSRTDVYEQYFGPGTRLTVT.

The chain employs TRBV7-6 and TRBJ2-2, with 7 bases that match TRBD1. V shed 7 bases and J 8 bases; nucleotides not matched to a gene: 10. Per germline, CDR1 SGHVS and CDR2 FNYEAQ. CDR3 length: 14 residues. The CDR3 DNA reads TGTGCCAGCACTCAAGACAGGGATGGAGGGGAGCTGTTTTTT. This sequence encodes CASTQDRDGGELFF.

The V call is TRBV28, the J call TRBJ1-3; no reliable D call. Trimming cost V 8 bases and J 0 bases, with 11 bases left between them. CDR3 length equals 14 residues. Germline V CDR1 and CDR2: MDHEN, SYDVKM. This chain's CDR3 is CASLSSSSGNTIYF. CDR3 in DNA: TGTGCCAGCTTATCTTCGAGCTCTGGAAACACCATATATTTT.

The gene calls are TRBV30 and TRBJ1-4, with 7 bases aligning to TRBD1. Per the germline V gene, CDR1 is GTSNPN and CDR2 is SVGIG (reference sequence). Unmatched junction bases numbered 1, after V lost 3 bases and J lost 0 bases. This CDR3 has 14 residues. In DNA, the CDR3 is TGTGCCTGGAGCCAGGGGGCAACTAATGAAAAACTGTTTTTT. The encoded protein is CAWSQGATNEKLFF.

The gene calls are TRBV6-1 and TRBJ1-2; the D gene is possibly TRBD1 (5 bases). V lost 2 bases and J 6 bases, leaving 10 bases between the germline ends. Germline V lookup: CDR1 MNHNS, CDR2 SASEGT. The CDR3 extends over 13 amino acids. CDR3 sequence reads: CASSEMPGNGYTF. CDR3 DNA: TGTGCCAGCAGTGAAATGCCAGGGAATGGCTACACCTTC.

The gene calls are TRBV6-4 and TRBJ1-2; a possible D gene is TRBD1 (6 bases). Germline CDR1 and CDR2: MRHNA and SNTAGT. Trimming removed 3 bases from V and 8 bases from J, with 16 bases in between. The CDR3 spans 14 residues. The CDR3 protein is CASSDSGGLGGYTF. As DNA, the CDR3 is TGTGCCAGCAGTGATTCGGGGGGCCTGGGAGGCTACACCTTC.

This clone showed up just a few times. The chain employs TRBV7-2 and TRBJ1-2; 7 positions match TRBD1. CDR1 is SGHTA and CDR2 is FQGNSA in the germline V gene. V was pared by 5 bases and J by 7 bases, with 13 bases of the junction left unmatched. The CDR3 contains 15 residues. DNA of the CDR3: TGTGCCAGCAGCATGGAGGGGGCGCGGAGTGGTGGCTACACCTTC. It is translated as CASSMEGARSGGYTF.

This clone ranks as medium-sized. V usage is TRBV19 and J usage is TRBJ2-1; a weak D match, TRBD2 (6 bases). The V gene lost 4 bases and the J gene lost 7 bases, with 17 bases spanning the gap. Germline V gene lookup returns CDR1 LNHDA and CDR2 SQIVND (reference sequence). The CDR3 consists of 15 residues. CDR3: CASSTRDSNSNEQFF. As DNA, the CDR3 is TGTGCCAGTAGTACCCGGGACTCCAATTCGAATGAGCAGTTCTTC.

The chain links TRBV28 to TRBJ1-1, with no clear D. V lost 4 bases and J lost 7, with 13 bases in between. Germline CDR1 and CDR2: MDHEN and SYDVKM. The CDR3 extends over 13 amino acids. CDR3 amino acids: CASSSLDWSEAFF. In DNA form, the CDR3 reads TGTGCCAGCAGTTCCCTAGATTGGAGTGAAGCTTTCTTT.

The chain recombines TRBV28 with TRBJ1-1, with 7 nucleotides matching TRBD1. In germline, CDR1 is MDHEN, CDR2 SYDVKM. The V gene end was trimmed by 6 bases and the J gene end by 1 base; junction bases not matched to a gene: 17. The CDR3 covers 18 residues. CDR3: CASSLPYMTGLGNTEAFF. CDR3 sequence (DNA): TGTGCCAGCAGCTTACCCTATATGACAGGGCTCGGGAACACTGAAGCTTTCTTT.

The J gene is TRBJ2-7, the V gene TRBV18, with TRBD1 identical over 7 bases. The V gene's germline CDR1 is KGHSH and CDR2 LQKENI. V lost 6 bases to trimming and J lost 8 bases; unmatched junction nucleotides: 7. The CDR3 contains 12 residues. Here the CDR3 DNA reads TGTGCCAGCTCTCTTGACAGGGAAAAGCAGTACTTC. Translating gives CASSLDREKQYF.

The rearrangement links TRBV7-2 to TRBJ2-7; D is undetermined. The CDR3 length is 15 residues. Deletions cut 6 bases from V and 2 bases from J, with 17 bases between. Germline-derived CDR1 and CDR2 are SGHTA and FQGNSA. CDR3 region: CASSAIASEPYEQYF. The CDR3 DNA is TGTGCCAGCAGTGCCATAGCCTCCGAACCCTACGAGCAGTACTTC. Supplemented by reference TRBV7-2 and TRBJ2-7, the full variable domain reads GAGVSQSPSNKVTEKGKDVELRCDPISGHTALYWYRQSLGQGLEFLIYFQGNSAPDKSGLPSDRFSAERTGGSVSTLTIQRTQQEDSAVYLCASSAIASEPYEQYFGPGTRLTVT.

This sequence joins TRBV7-3 and TRBJ2-7; no clear D gene. The germline V and J ends were trimmed by 1 base and 5 bases, with 6 bases remaining between them. CDR1 and CDR2 (germline): SGHTA, FQGTGA. CDR3 size: 12 residues. Here the CDR3 DNA reads TGTGCCAGCAGCTTAAGCGGCCACGAGCAGTACTTC. It encodes CASSLSGHEQYF. The full variable domain, with the rest looked up from reference TRBV7-3 and TRBJ2-7, is GAGVSQTPSNKVTEKGKYVELRCDPISGHTALYWYRQSLGQGPEFLIYFQGTGAADDSGLPNDRFFAVRPEGSVSTLKIQRTERGDSAVYLCASSLSGHEQYFGPGTRLTVT.

The rearrangement joins TRBV7-3 to TRBJ2-1, with 7 bases fitting TRBD2. Germline loops: CDR1 SGHTA, CDR2 FQGTGA. Trimming took 1 base from V and 8 from J; bases not matched to a gene: 8. The CDR3 is made up of 15 amino acids. CDR3: CASSLRGGWADEQFF. The CDR3 nucleotides read TGTGCCAGCAGCTTAAGGGGGGGGTGGGCCGATGAGCAGTTCTTC.

The rearrangement links TRBV21-1 to TRBJ2-7; the table's D call, TRBD1, was not checked against the DNA. TRBV21-1 is recorded as a pseudogene. There are 16 residues in the CDR3. In nucleotides, the CDR3 is TGTGCCAGCAGCAAAAGTCCAGGGACAGGGTCCCACGAGCAGTACTTC. Translation gives CASSKSPGTGSHEQYF.

The J gene is TRBJ1-1, the V gene TRBV4-1, with unresolved D. The germline gives CDR1 MGHRA, CDR2 YSYEKL. The ends were cut back, 1 base at V and 3 bases at J, with 6 bases in the middle. The CDR3 extends over 13 amino acids. This CDR3 reads CASSQGADTEAFF. The CDR3 DNA reads TGCGCCAGCAGCCAAGGAGCGGACACTGAAGCTTTCTTT.

This clone showed up just once. V and J are TRBV10-1 and TRBJ1-1, with D perhaps matching TRBD1 (6 bases). The CDR3 runs 14 residues. Germline V gene data show CDR1 as WNHNN and CDR2 as SYGVQD (reference sequence). Trimming removed 6 bases from V and 2 bases from J, with 13 bases in between. CDR3 DNA: TGCGCCAGCAGCGCCGGGACACACAACACTGAAGCTTTCTTT. Its protein is CASSAGTHNTEAFF.